These 5 T cell receptor beta chains originate from one sample sequenced in a study of T cells in women clearing cervical HPV infection. The method was immunoSEQ multiplex PCR; TCRdb's version includes in-frame clones alone and lacks a portion of them. This repertoire includes about 35,000 clones. The specimen was blood buffy coat. These receptors were taken from a woman between 18 and 75 years old with a cervical HPV16 infection that either progressed to CIN3+ or cleared (not recorded which).

Comments on this clone: The read finishes 3 residues shy of the CDR3 end, and the germline J gene is used to complete it. The rearrangement joins TRBV9 to TRBJ2-1; TRBD2 aligns across 7 bases. This CDR3 region has 15 residues. CDR1 and CDR2 from the germline V gene are SGDLS and YYNGEE. Trimming cost V 3 bases and J 4 bases; bases outside gene matches: 7. CDR3 bases read: TGTGCCAGCAGCGAAGTGGGGGGGAGATACAATGAG. As protein: CASSEVGGRYNE. The whole CDR3 is CASSEVGGRYNEQFF. Full variable domain (remainder filled in from reference TRBV9 and TRBJ2-1): DSGVTQTPKHLITATGQRVTLRCSPRSGDLSVYWYQQSLDQGLQFLIQYYNGEERAKGNILERFSAQQFPDLHSELNLSSLELGDSALYFCASSEVGGRYNEQFFGPGTRLTVL.

With regard to this clone: Read coverage stops 3 residues before the CDR3 terminus; the germline J gene supplies the remainder. The rearrangement uses TRBV30 and TRBJ1-1, with 7 bases matching TRBD1. The CDR3 sequence is 12 residues long. Germline V gene data show CDR1 as GTSNPN and CDR2 as SVGIG (reference sequence). The CDR3 sequence: CAWSFAGGEAFF. Incomplete CDR3 DNA: TGTGCCTGGAGTTTCGCAGGGGGAGAA.

Remarks on this clone: The read stops 3 residues short of the end of the CDR3; the missing end is completed from the germline J gene. This chain connects TRBV7-6 to TRBJ2-7; tentative D call: TRBD1 (6 bases). The V end was cut by 2 bases, the J end by 0 bases, with 11 bases between. The germline CDR1 and CDR2 sequences are SGHVS and FNYEAQ. This CDR3 is built from 15 residues. The part of the CDR3 DNA that was read is TGTGCCAGCAGCTTAAGTGGGGGCAGCTCCTACGAG. Translating it yields CASSLSGGSSYE. The whole CDR3 protein reads CASSLSGGSSYEQYF.

As for this clone: The read halts 3 residues ahead of the CDR3 end, with the missing end drawn from the germline J gene. V is TRBV2 and J is TRBJ1-2; perhaps TRBD1 as D (5 bases). This CDR3 region has 17 residues. The germline CDR1 and CDR2 sequences are SNHLY and FYNNEI. The V end lost 3 bases, the J end lost 1 base, and 18 bases lay between the germline ends. Incomplete CDR3 DNA: TGTGCCAGCAGTGAGTGGGGGGGAGCATGGATTAACTATGGC. Protein sequence: CASSEWGGAWINYG. In full, the CDR3 reads CASSEWGGAWINYGYTF.

Concerning this clone: The CDR3 is cut off 3 residues early in the read; its end comes from the germline J gene. The chain has TRBV11-2 and TRBJ2-2; 8 nucleotides match TRBD1. The CDR3 consists of 14 residues. V trimming: 5 bases; J trimming: 3 bases; junction bases outside the gene matches: 2. The germline V gene encodes CDR1 SGHAT and CDR2 FQNNGV. CDR3 sequence reads: CASSRQGHTGELFF. Incomplete CDR3 DNA: TGTGCCAGCAGCCGACAGGGGCACACCGGGGAG.